This T cell receptor beta chain was captured by sequencing in a study of blood T cell repertoires in COVID-19. Study overall: COVID-19 samples, acute and convalescent, were from the United States, Italy and Spain. The cDNA or gDNA used as material had been derived from T cells, B-cell-depleted T cells, or PBMCs.

In the authors' methods: The assay estimated nucleated cells by amplifying reference gene primers. Some clones are missing from TCRdb's copy, which holds only in-frame ones; the method was immunoSEQ multiplex PCR. That table furnishes V, J and clone size, whereas the DNA furnished D and trimming. The sample comprises 150,000 to 200,000 clones, roughly 90% of which are singletons, and roughly 1.6% rests with the top ten. Sequencing was performed on peripheral blood. The receptor was derived from a woman in her fifties or sixties with acute or convalescent COVID-19.

The CDR3 loop is CASSQEEGNEQFF. CDR3 DNA sequence: TGCGCCAGCAGCCAAGAAGAGGGCAATGAGCAGTTCTTC. The chain links TRBV4-3 to TRBJ2-1; weak D call: TRBD2 (5 bases). The CDR3 spans 13 residues. CDR1 and CDR2 (germline): LGHNA, YSLEER. Between the trimmed V and J ends, which lost 0 bases and 6 bases, there was a span of 6 bases.